One and the same sample provided the 16 T cell receptor beta chains below, sequenced in a study of CD4 T cells in relation to SARS-CoV-2 and coronaviruses. The unexposed donors gave CD4+ T cells in about 2011-2018, prior to COVID-19. The cells were cultured for 10 days before CD4+ T cells were isolated. This table comes from immunoSEQ multiplex PCR, and its TCRdb copy is limited to in-frame clones, with some not included. The sample carries approximately 20,000 clones, roughly four fifths recorded once. No antigen has been assigned to these receptors. Sequencing used CD4+ T cells from PBMCs, cultured in vitro. Receptor source: a human donor in good health.

The V gene is TRBV3-1 (or the pseudogene TRBV3-2), the J gene TRBJ1-3; D remains ambiguous. This CDR3 region has 15 residues. Trimming removed 4 bases from V and 0 bases from J, with 10 bases in between. CDR1 is LGHDT and CDR2 is YNNKEL in the germline V gene (reference sequence). The CDR3 protein is CASSPRPNSGNTIYF. CDR3 bases: TGTGCCAGCAGCCCTAGACCAAACTCTGGAAACACCATATATTTT.

The rearrangement uses TRBV27 and TRBJ2-7, with D unclear. The CDR3 contains 11 residues. CDR1 is MNHEY and CDR2 is SMNVEV in the germline V gene (reference sequence). V lost 4 bases and J lost 0, with 1 base in between. The CDR3 sequence: CASSSSYEQYF. In DNA form, the CDR3 reads TGTGCCAGCAGTTCCTCCTACGAGCAGTACTTC.

The rearrangement uses TRBV28 and TRBJ2-3; 14 positions match TRBD2. CDR3 size: 19 residues. The V segment lost 8 bases and the J segment 1 base; nucleotides outside the gene matches: 14. Per the germline V gene, CDR1 is MDHEN and CDR2 is SYDVKM. The CDR3 coding sequence is TGTGCCAGCCCCCCCGGACTAGCGGGAGGCAGAAGTGGCACAGATACGCAGTATTTT. Its protein is CASPPGLAGGRSGTDTQYF.

The chain links TRBV10-3 to TRBJ1-6; 7 positions agree with TRBD1. Germline assignment: CDR1 ENHRY and CDR2 SYGVKD. The CDR3 is 15 residues long. V shed 2 bases, J shed 9 bases, and the junction held 7 bases outside the gene matches. For the CDR3, the DNA is TGTGCCATCAGTGAGCCGACAGGGTGGAGTTCACCCCTCCACTTT. Translation gives CAISEPTGWSSPLHF.

The chain carries TRBV19 and TRBJ2-5; 10 bases agree with TRBD1. With V trimmed by 4 bases and J by 2 bases, 7 bases remained unmatched. The CDR3 spans 16 residues. Germline V lookup: CDR1 LNHDA, CDR2 SQIVND (reference sequence). DNA of the CDR3: TGTGCCAGTAGTAAGTCGGACAGGGGGGAGCAAGAGACCCAGTACTTC. This sequence encodes CASSKSDRGEQETQYF.

V usage is TRBV5-1 and J usage is TRBJ2-7, with a tentative D call TRBD2 (5 bases). The V and J ends lost 4 bases and 3 bases respectively, with 8 bases between them. The germline gives CDR1 SGHRS, CDR2 YFSETQ. The CDR3 runs 12 residues. CDR3 in amino acids: CASSVGSYEQYF. As DNA, the CDR3 is TGCGCCAGCAGCGTTGGGAGCTACGAGCAGTACTTC.

This clone was detected only a few times. The genes are TRBV5-6 and TRBJ2-7; tentative D call: TRBD2 (6 bases). The CDR3 has 14 amino acids. The V and J ends lost 0 bases and 4 bases respectively, with 11 bases between them. Germline loops: CDR1 SGHDT, CDR2 YYEEEE. CDR3 sequence (DNA): TGTGCCAGCAGCTTGGGCGGGATCGATTACGAGCAGTACTTC. It specifies CASSLGGIDYEQYF. Full variable domain (missing parts from reference TRBV5-6 and TRBJ2-7): DAGVTQSPTHLIKTRGQQVTLRCSPKSGHDTVSWYQQALGQGPQFIFQYYEEEERQRGNFPDRFSGHQFPNYSSELNVNALLLGDSALYLCASSLGGIDYEQYFGPGTRLTVT.

The chain links TRBV5-4 to TRBJ1-6; a weak D match, TRBD1 (6 bases). From germline, CDR1 is SGHNT and CDR2 YYREEE (reference sequence). This CDR3 spans 16 amino acids. With 0 bases removed from V and 8 bases from J, the gap between germline ends came to 15 bases. Here the CDR3 DNA reads TGTGCCAGCAGCTTGGGCGTAAGCAGGGGATATTCACCCCTCCACTTT. Translating gives CASSLGVSRGYSPLHF.

The V call is TRBV4-2, the J call TRBJ1-1; D may be TRBD1 (5 bases). CDR1 and CDR2 (germline): LGHNA, YNFKEQ. Trimming took off 6 bases at V and 1 base at J, with 12 bases between the two ends. This CDR3 spans 14 amino acids. The DNA for the CDR3 is TGTGCCAGCAGTTGGGGCAGGGAGAACACTGAAGCTTTCTTT. It codes for CASSWGRENTEAFF.

This sequence joins TRBV7-8 and TRBJ1-5; TRBD1 is a possible D gene (6 bases). The CDR3 has 16 amino acids. Trimming took 5 bases from V and 4 from J, leaving 18 bases between them. Germline-derived CDR1 and CDR2 are SGHVS and FQNEAQ. DNA of the CDR3: TGTGCCAGCAGCCGAGACTACAAGAGGGGGAATCAGCCCCAGCATTTT. This sequence encodes CASSRDYKRGNQPQHF.

The chain has TRBV10-3 and TRBJ2-1; D tentatively fits TRBD1 or TRBD2 (6 bases each). V was trimmed by 0 bases and J by 4 bases, leaving 16 bases between them. Germline values: CDR1 ENHRY, CDR2 SYGVKD. The length of the CDR3 is 17 residues. CDR3 residues: CAISESLGGTIYNEQFF. The CDR3 DNA reads TGTGCCATCAGTGAGTCATTGGGGGGCACAATTTACAATGAGCAGTTCTTC.

The J gene is TRBJ2-5, the V gene TRBV5-8; no clear D gene. Germline assignment: CDR1 SGHTS and CDR2 YDEGEE. Trimming removed 0 bases from V and 1 base from J, with 4 bases in between. This CDR3 is 13 amino acids long. As DNA, the CDR3 is TGTGCCAGCAGCTTGGGCTTCCAAGAGACCCAGTACTTC. It is translated as CASSLGFQETQYF. The entire variable domain, with the rest obtained from reference TRBV5-8 and TRBJ2-5, is as follows: EAGVTQSPTHLIKTRGQQATLRCSPISGHTSVYWYQQALGLGLQFLLWYDEGEERNRGNFPPRFSGRQFPNYSSELNVNALELEDSALYLCASSLGFQETQYFGPGTRLLVL.

This sequence joins TRBV28 and TRBJ2-7, with D possibly being TRBD1 (6 bases). From germline, CDR1 is MDHEN and CDR2 SYDVKM. This CDR3 has 14 residues. Trimming removed 6 bases at V and 6 bases at J, with 18 bases between. For the CDR3, the DNA is TGTGCCAGCAGACGTCAGGGGCTTGCCTTCGAGCAGTACTTC. It is translated as CASRRQGLAFEQYF.

This clone is deemed medium-sized (0.01 to 0.1%). The rearrangement joins TRBV27 to TRBJ2-1; 7 bases match TRBD1. The CDR3 loop spans 15 amino acids. CDR1 MNHEY and CDR2 SMNVEV come from the germline V gene (reference sequence). V gave up 7 bases and J gave up 4 bases; unmatched junction bases: 10. The CDR3 DNA reads as TGTGCCAGCACTAGAGACAGGGACCCTTACAATGAGCAGTTCTTC. Amino acid sequence: CASTRDRDPYNEQFF.

The chain combines TRBV7-2 with TRBJ1-5; D gene uncertain. Trimming took 4 bases from V and 7 from J, leaving 17 bases between them. The CDR3 extends over 15 amino acids. Germline CDR1 reads SGHTA; CDR2 reads FQGNSA. CDR3 loop: CASSYQTSVGQPQHF. CDR3 DNA: TGTGCCAGCAGCTACCAAACCTCGGTCGGCCAGCCCCAGCATTTT.

This rearrangement joins TRBV6-5 to TRBJ2-7, with no clear D. The CDR3 runs to 11 residues. The germline V and J ends were trimmed by 8 bases and 6 bases, with 11 bases remaining between them. Germline CDR1 and CDR2: MNHEY and SVGAGI. CDR3 residues: CASWTVREQYF. The CDR3 bases are TGTGCCAGCTGGACGGTGCGCGAGCAGTACTTC.